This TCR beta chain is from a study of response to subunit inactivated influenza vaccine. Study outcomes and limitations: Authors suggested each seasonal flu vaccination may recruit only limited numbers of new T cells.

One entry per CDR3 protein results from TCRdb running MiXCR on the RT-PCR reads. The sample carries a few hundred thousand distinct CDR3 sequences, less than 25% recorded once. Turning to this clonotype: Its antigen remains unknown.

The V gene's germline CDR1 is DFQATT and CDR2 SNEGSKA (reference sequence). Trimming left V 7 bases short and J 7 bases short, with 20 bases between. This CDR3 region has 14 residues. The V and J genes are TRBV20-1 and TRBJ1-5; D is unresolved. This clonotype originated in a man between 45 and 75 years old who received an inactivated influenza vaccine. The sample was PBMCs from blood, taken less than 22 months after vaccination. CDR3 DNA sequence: TGCAGTGACATAAAAAGGTGGAGGGCACAGCCCCAGCATTTT. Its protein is CSDIKRWRAQPQHF.